This passage covers 31 T cell receptor beta chains from one sample sequenced in a study of cytomegalovirus exposure and HLA in healthy donors. TCRdb keeps only in-frame clones here, not all; method: immunoSEQ multiplex PCR. The data show around 300,000 clones, with 88% seen just once and roughly 1% held by the top ten. The sequenced material came from PBMCs. The receptor source for this set is a young woman in good health and CMV-seronegative.

DNA of the CDR3: TGTGCCAGCAGTTTCCGACAGGGGAGACATACGCAGTATTTT. Translation gives CASSFRQGRHTQYF. The chain couples TRBV6-5 to TRBJ2-3; 8 bases fit TRBD1. The CDR3 is 14 residues long. The J segment lost 7 bases and the V segment lost 4 bases, leaving 7 bases of the junction unmatched. Germline assignment: CDR1 MNHEY and CDR2 SVGAGI.

This clone showed up just once. The V gene is TRBV29-1, the J gene TRBJ2-2; 13 bases are a match to TRBD2. With V trimmed by 2 bases and J by 6 bases, 6 bases remained unmatched. CDR1 and CDR2 from the germline V gene are SQVTM and ANQGSEA. This CDR3 spans 16 amino acids. CDR3 in DNA: TGCAGCGTTGAATTTGGGACTAGCGGGAAGTCCGGGGAGCTGTTTTTT. As protein: CSVEFGTSGKSGELFF.

V gene TRBV19 combines with J gene TRBJ1-5; 7 positions match TRBD1. Per the germline V gene, CDR1 is LNHDA and CDR2 is SQIVND (reference sequence). This CDR3 contains 13 residues. V dropped 10 bases and J dropped 3; count of bases not matched to a gene: 6. This chain's CDR3 is CAISTGTNQPQHF. The CDR3, as DNA: TGTGCCATCTCGACAGGGACCAATCAGCCCCAGCATTTT.

The V gene is TRBV6-5, the J gene TRBJ2-3; perhaps TRBD1 as D (6 bases). Per the germline V gene, CDR1 is MNHEY and CDR2 is SVGAGI. The CDR3 length is 16 residues. V lost 0 bases to trimming and J lost 1 base, with 11 bases between them. The CDR3 bases are TGTGCCAGCAGTTACTCAGGGGGAATGGGCACAGATACGCAGTATTTT. Amino acid sequence: CASSYSGGMGTDTQYF.

V is TRBV7-6 and J is TRBJ2-5; D gene uncertain. CDR1 and CDR2 (germline): SGHVS, FNYEAQ. The CDR3 runs 14 residues. The germline V and J ends were trimmed by 5 bases and 1 base, with 11 bases remaining between them. The CDR3 sequence is CASSQAVSQETQYF. CDR3 nucleotides: TGTGCCAGCAGCCAAGCCGTATCCCAAGAGACCCAGTACTTC.

The V call is TRBV10-1, the J call TRBJ2-7; a weak D match, TRBD1 (5 bases). V was trimmed by 0 bases and J by 1 base, leaving 10 bases between them. Germline CDR1 and CDR2: WNHNN and SYGVQD (reference sequence). The CDR3 totals 15 residues. The CDR3 here is CASSESGATSYEQYF. The DNA of the CDR3 is TGCGCCAGCAGTGAGTCAGGGGCGACGTCCTACGAGCAGTACTTC.

CDR3 amino acids: CASSVAQGNTEAFF. CDR3 DNA sequence: TGTGCCAGCAGCGTTGCTCAGGGGAACACTGAAGCTTTCTTT. This rearrangement joins TRBV9 to TRBJ1-1, with D possibly being TRBD1 (5 bases). Germline V gives CDR1 SGDLS, CDR2 YYNGEE. The CDR3 is 14 residues long. V lost 2 bases and J lost 1, with 9 bases in between.

This sequence joins TRBV27 and TRBJ1-5; D gene ambiguous. This CDR3 has 13 amino acids. The germline gives CDR1 MNHEY, CDR2 SMNVEV (reference sequence). V was pared by 3 bases and J by 7 bases, with 10 bases between. The CDR3 coding sequence is TGTGCCAGCAGTTTCGGGATGACGCAGCCCCAGCATTTT. This sequence encodes CASSFGMTQPQHF.

The rearrangement links TRBV6-5 to TRBJ1-4; D call uncertain. The V end lost 1 base, the J end lost 0 bases, and 9 bases lay between the germline ends. The length of the CDR3 is 16 residues. In germline, CDR1 is MNHEY, CDR2 SVGAGI. CDR3 coding DNA: TGTGCCAGCAGTTACTTGTCCGGGGCAACTAATGAAAAACTGTTTTTT. Translating it yields CASSYLSGATNEKLFF.

This clone appeared once. The chain has TRBV7-2 and TRBJ1-5; tentatively, D is TRBD1 (6 bases). Germline loops: CDR1 SGHTA, CDR2 FQGNSA. Deletions cut 1 base from V and 2 bases from J, with 9 bases between. The CDR3 runs to 15 residues. CDR3 sequence reads: CASSLERTGNQPQHF. As DNA, the CDR3 is TGTGCCAGCAGCTTAGAGCGGACAGGCAATCAGCCCCAGCATTTT.

V usage is TRBV27 and J usage is TRBJ1-1, with TRBD1 as a possible D gene (5 bases). Trimming stripped 8 bases from V and 4 bases from J, with 14 bases between. CDR1 MNHEY and CDR2 SMNVEV come from the germline V gene (reference sequence). The CDR3 consists of 13 residues. The CDR3 nucleotides are TGTGCCAGCTCCTCCCGACAGACCACTGAAGCTTTCTTT. This gives the protein CASSSRQTTEAFF.

This CDR3 reads CASTLGLAGIGEQFF. CDR3 sequence (DNA): TGTGCCAGCACCCTCGGACTAGCGGGAATCGGAGAGCAGTTCTTC. This chain uses TRBV27 with TRBJ2-1; 12 bases agree with TRBD2. Trimming took 7 bases from V and 10 from J; bases not matched to a gene: 11. The CDR3 loop spans 15 amino acids. Germline V gene sequence: CDR1 MNHEY, CDR2 SMNVEV (reference sequence).

This clone was seen a few times. The rearrangement joins TRBV7-3 to TRBJ2-7, with D tentatively TRBD2 (5 bases). Germline V gives CDR1 SGHTA, CDR2 FQGTGA. This CDR3 comprises 13 residues. V was cut by 2 bases and J by 6 bases, with 11 bases left in between. Written as DNA, the CDR3 is TGTGCCAGCAGCTTAGTGGCGGGTTCCGAGCAGTACTTC. Translating it yields CASSLVAGSEQYF.

A few counts support this clone. In DNA form, the CDR3 reads TGTGCCAGCAGACGCGAACCGACTAGCGGGAGCGGTGACACCGGGGAGCTGTTTTTT. The encoded protein is CASRREPTSGSGDTGELFF. V usage is TRBV6-4 and J usage is TRBJ2-2, with 12 bases fitting TRBD2. V gave up 6 bases and J gave up 3 bases; unmatched junction bases: 14. The CDR3 runs 19 residues. Germline CDR1 and CDR2: MRHNA and SNTAGT.

This clone has a single count. V is TRBV6-1 and J is TRBJ2-7, with D possibly matching TRBD1 (6 bases). This CDR3 is 16 amino acids long. V lost 3 bases and J lost 0, with 15 bases in between. CDR1 and CDR2 (germline): MNHNS, SASEGT. The CDR3 DNA is TGTGCCAGCAGTGAGCTGATGGGACACCTCTCCTACGAGCAGTACTTC. It specifies CASSELMGHLSYEQYF.

This clone was counted once. The chain uses TRBV5-4 and TRBJ2-2; D gene uncertain. The V end was cut by 0 bases, the J end by 0 bases, with 3 bases between. The CDR3 extends over 14 amino acids. Per germline, CDR1 SGHNT and CDR2 YYREEE (reference sequence). This chain's CDR3 is CASSLVTNTGELFF. Here the CDR3 DNA reads TGTGCCAGCAGCTTGGTAACGAACACCGGGGAGCTGTTTTTT.

The chain carries TRBV6-1 and TRBJ2-7; 9 positions match TRBD1. CDR1 is MNHNS and CDR2 is SASEGT in the germline V gene. The trim removed 10 bases at V and 2 bases at J, leaving 3 bases unmatched. This CDR3 spans 12 amino acids. Here the CDR3 DNA reads TGTGCCACGCGGACAGGGGCCTACGAGCAGTACTTC. It yields the protein CATRTGAYEQYF.

Notes on this clone: Other DNA sequences in the same sample also yield this CDR3. The rearrangement uses TRBV9 and TRBJ1-1, with TRBD1 identical over 9 bases. Germline values: CDR1 SGDLS, CDR2 YYNGEE. With V trimmed by 2 bases and J by 2 bases, 1 base remained unmatched. The length of the CDR3 is 14 residues. The CDR3 region has the DNA TGTGCCAGCAGCGTGGGACAGGGAAACACTGAAGCTTTCTTT. Translating it yields CASSVGQGNTEAFF.

The chain has TRBV6-6 and TRBJ1-5, with 9 bases that match TRBD1. The trim removed 6 bases at V and 6 bases at J, leaving 6 bases unmatched. The CDR3 length is 14 residues. Germline CDR1 MNHNY, CDR2 SVGAGI (reference sequence). The DNA of the CDR3 is TGTGCCAGCAGCCGACAGGGGGATCGTCAGCCCCAGCATTTT. Encoded protein: CASSRQGDRQPQHF.

The CDR3 loop is CASSPQGRPYEQYF. CDR3 bases: TGTGCCAGCAGTCCACAGGGGCGACCCTACGAGCAGTACTTC. The chain combines TRBV2 with TRBJ2-7; 7 bases fit TRBD1. Germline CDR1 and CDR2: SNHLY and FYNNEI. Losses at the gene ends were 5 bases for V and 2 bases for J; bases not matched to a gene: 6. The length of the CDR3 is 14 residues.

The V and J genes are TRBV2 and TRBJ2-5; 7 bases match TRBD2. The germline V gene encodes CDR1 SNHLY and CDR2 FYNNEI. The J segment lost 5 bases and the V segment lost 1 base, leaving 10 bases of the junction unmatched. The CDR3 runs to 16 residues. The CDR3 coding sequence is TGTGCCAGCAGTGAAGAGCGTGCGGGAGTGGTGGAGACCCAGTACTTC. Its protein is CASSEERAGVVETQYF.

This chain connects TRBV30 to TRBJ2-7; D is uncertain. Deletions cut 1 base from V and 0 bases from J, with 13 bases between. Germline CDR1 is GTSNPN and CDR2 is SVGIG (reference sequence). The CDR3 loop spans 15 amino acids. CDR3 DNA: TGTGCCTGGAGTGCCGGTACCCACTCCTCCTACGAGCAGTACTTC. Protein product: CAWSAGTHSSYEQYF.

Only one count was recorded for this clone. The gene calls are TRBV5-1 and TRBJ1-3; perhaps TRBD1 as D (5 bases). V lost 0 bases and J 2 bases, leaving 15 bases between the germline ends. CDR1 is SGHRS and CDR2 is YFSETQ in the germline V gene. The CDR3 has 17 residues. CDR3 bases: TGCGCCAGCAGCTTGGGCGCCCCGGGACTTACTGGAAACACCATATATTTT. Protein product: CASSLGAPGLTGNTIYF.

Only a few counts were recorded for this clone. The chain recombines TRBV11-2 with TRBJ1-4, with a tentative D call TRBD1 (5 bases). V lost 3 bases, J lost 4 bases, and 12 bases lay in between. The V gene's germline CDR1 is SGHAT and CDR2 FQNNGV. The CDR3 runs 15 residues. The CDR3 bases are TGTGCCAGCAGCTTCGGGACTGGACATAATGAAAAACTGTTTTTT. This translates into CASSFGTGHNEKLFF.

This sequence joins TRBV9 and TRBJ2-7, with D uncertain. Germline CDR1 and CDR2: SGDLS and YYNGEE. V lost 0 bases and J lost 2, with 6 bases in between. CDR3 size: 13 residues. This CDR3 reads CASSVGDAYEQYF. CDR3 coding DNA: TGTGCCAGCAGCGTAGGAGATGCCTACGAGCAGTACTTC. Full variable domain (missing parts from reference TRBV9 and TRBJ2-7): DSGVTQTPKHLITATGQRVTLRCSPRSGDLSVYWYQQSLDQGLQFLIQYYNGEERAKGNILERFSAQQFPDLHSELNLSSLELGDSALYFCASSVGDAYEQYFGPGTRLTVT.

The V gene is TRBV27, the J gene TRBJ2-1, with 7 bases matching TRBD1. CDR3 size: 16 residues. V dropped 4 bases and J dropped 0; count of bases not matched to a gene: 6. Germline values: CDR1 MNHEY, CDR2 SMNVEV (reference sequence). This chain's CDR3 is CASSWPGGSSYNEQFF. In DNA form, the CDR3 reads TGTGCCAGCAGTTGGCCAGGGGGAAGCTCCTACAATGAGCAGTTCTTC.

The chain links TRBV28 to TRBJ2-2; TRBD2 matches 14 bases. V lost 3 bases to trimming and J lost 3 bases; unmatched junction nucleotides: 6. This CDR3 comprises 18 residues. The germline V gene encodes CDR1 MDHEN and CDR2 SYDVKM. The CDR3 region is CASSLGLAGVEYTGELFF. The DNA of the CDR3 is TGTGCCAGCAGTTTGGGACTAGCGGGAGTCGAGTACACCGGGGAGCTGTTTTTT.

This clone was seen more than once but under ten times. CDR3 loop: CASSLHSGRAGEQYF. DNA for the CDR3: TGCGCCAGCAGCCTCCATAGCGGGAGGGCTGGGGAGCAGTACTTC. The V and J genes are TRBV4-1 and TRBJ2-7; 11 nucleotides align to TRBD2. The CDR3 is 15 amino acids. Germline assignment: CDR1 MGHRA and CDR2 YSYEKL. J gave up 7 bases and V 4 bases, and 9 bases lay outside the gene matches.

The chain joins TRBV28 to TRBJ2-7; 8 nucleotides line up with TRBD2. The CDR3 sequence is 15 residues long. With 3 bases clipped from V and 1 base from J, the junction kept 5 bases outside the gene matches. Germline CDR1 and CDR2: MDHEN and SYDVKM. CDR3 DNA sequence: TGTGCCAGCAGTTTCGCGGGAGGACCGTCCTACGAGCAGTACTTC. The encoded protein is CASSFAGGPSYEQYF.

The chain joins TRBV28 to TRBJ2-7, with TRBD2 as a possible D gene (5 bases). The CDR3 sequence is 14 residues long. V lost 3 bases and J 3 bases, leaving 12 bases between the germline ends. CDR1 is MDHEN and CDR2 is SYDVKM in the germline V gene. Here the CDR3 DNA reads TGTGCCAGCAGTTTCAGAGGGATACTCTACGAGCAGTACTTC. Amino acids: CASSFRGILYEQYF.

This clone was counted between two and nine times. The genes are TRBV5-6 and TRBJ2-7; TRBD2 matches at 7 bases. Per germline, CDR1 SGHDT and CDR2 YYEEEE. The CDR3 has 15 residues. The V and J ends lost 0 bases and 3 bases, in that order; junction bases with no gene match: 6. The CDR3 sequence: CASSLEGGTLYEQYF. CDR3 sequence (DNA): TGTGCCAGCAGCTTGGAGGGAGGGACCCTCTACGAGCAGTACTTC.